Below are 28 T cell receptor beta chains sequenced from a single sample in a study of shared clonotypes between healthy human individuals. The assay was immunoSEQ multiplex PCR, and TCRdb's table has in-frame clones only and misses some. The table lists 2 million to 3 million clones, 80% to 95% of them singletons, with more than 0.35% in the top ten. Material: naive CD4+ T cells from PBMCs. Subset here: CD45RA+ positively selected. Every receptor here comes from a man younger than 35 in good health. Some clones in this sample may be carry-over from other donors' samples.

This chain's CDR3 is CASRRDREGNQPQHF. The DNA of the CDR3 is TGTGCCAGCAGGAGGGACAGGGAGGGCAATCAGCCCCAGCATTTT. The rearrangement uses TRBV6-6 and TRBJ1-5, with 9 bases matching TRBD1. Germline loops: CDR1 MNHNY, CDR2 SVGAGI (reference sequence). The CDR3 totals 15 residues. V shed 6 bases and J 2 bases; nucleotides not matched to a gene: 5.

This chain connects TRBV5-6 to TRBJ1-1, with no clear D. The CDR3 runs 12 residues. The V end lost 1 base, the J end lost 7 bases, and 8 bases lay between the germline ends. Germline CDR1 and CDR2: SGHDT and YYEEEE. The CDR3 sequence: CASSLFLGEAFF. The CDR3 DNA reads as TGTGCCAGCAGCTTGTTCCTGGGTGAAGCTTTCTTT.

The CDR3 nucleotides are TGTGCCAGCAGCCCAAATTTCGGGAGTCAGCTCAATGAGCAGTTCTTC. This gives the protein CASSPNFGSQLNEQFF. The chain carries TRBV21-1 and TRBJ2-1; the table names TRBD2, a call not compared with the DNA. TRBV21-1 is shown as a pseudogene. The CDR3 loop spans 16 amino acids.

A word on this clone: Germline and junction disagree at one end, which may indicate a read error. CDR3 nucleotides: TGTGCCAGCAGCAAAGACAGGGGGCTTGCCTCTGGGGCCAACGTCCTGACTTTC. Amino acids: CASSKDRGLASGANVLTF. This chain uses TRBV14 with TRBJ2-6; 10 bases are shared with TRBD1. The length of the CDR3 is 18 residues. CDR1 and CDR2 (germline): SGHDN, FVKESK. Filled out from reference TRBV14 and TRBJ2-6, the complete variable domain reads EAGVTQFPSHSVIEKGQTVTLRCDPISGHDNLYWYRRVMGKEIKFLLHFVKESKQDESGMPNNRFLAERTGGTYSTLKVQPAELEDSGVYFCASSKDRGLASGANVLTFGAGSRLTVL.

This clone is a singleton in its sample. The genes are TRBV5-1 and TRBJ2-7; TRBD1 agrees at 7 bases. CDR3 length: 17 residues. The germline CDR1 and CDR2 sequences are SGHRS and YFSETQ. V gave up 7 bases and J gave up 4 bases; unmatched junction bases: 20. CDR3 protein: CASSRGDSTYLRYEQYF. The CDR3 DNA follows: TGCGCCAGCTCAAGAGGGGACAGCACCTACCTCCGTTACGAGCAGTACTTC.

In regard to this clone: Other DNA sequences in this specimen translate into the identical CDR3. The chain combines TRBV7-2 with TRBJ2-7; TRBD1 agrees at 9 bases. Trimming removed 4 bases from V and 1 base from J; junction bases left unmatched: 2. This CDR3 region has 14 residues. Germline V gives CDR1 SGHTA, CDR2 FQGNSA. CDR3 loop: CASSSGTGSYEQYF. In DNA form, the CDR3 reads TGTGCCAGCAGCTCCGGGACAGGGTCCTACGAGCAGTACTTC.

Notes on this clone: Within the sample, other DNA sequences also encode this same CDR3. V usage is TRBV11-3 and J usage is TRBJ2-7; no clear D. Germline assignment: CDR1 SGHNT and CDR2 YENEEA. The length of the CDR3 is 13 residues. Trimming removed 0 bases at V and 4 bases at J, with 7 bases between. This CDR3 is CASSLDTSYEQYF. As DNA, the CDR3 is TGTGCCAGCAGCTTAGATACAAGTTACGAGCAGTACTTC.

The chain recombines TRBV7-2 with TRBJ2-1; 8 bases are a match to TRBD2. Germline CDR1 SGHTA, CDR2 FQGNSA. The CDR3 covers 14 residues. V lost 1 base to trimming and J lost 15 bases; unmatched junction nucleotides: 11. CDR3 residues: CASSLGGRIWDRFF. CDR3 DNA sequence: TGTGCCAGCAGCTTAGGCGGGAGGATTTGGGATAGGTTCTTC.

The V gene is TRBV19, the J gene TRBJ2-6, with D tentatively TRBD1 (5 bases). CDR3 size: 16 residues. Germline V lookup: CDR1 LNHDA, CDR2 SQIVND (reference sequence). V lost 5 bases, J lost 0 bases, and 11 bases lay in between. This chain's CDR3 is CASSPYTGSGANVLTF. CDR3 in DNA: TGTGCCAGTAGTCCGTACACAGGCTCTGGGGCCAACGTCCTGACTTTC.

The V gene is TRBV6-6, the J gene TRBJ2-5; D perhaps matches TRBD1 (5 bases). This CDR3 contains 14 residues. Trimming cost V 0 bases and J 3 bases, with 8 bases left between them. Germline V gene data show CDR1 as MNHNY and CDR2 as SVGAGI (reference sequence). CDR3: CASSYSGPEETQYF. The CDR3, as DNA: TGTGCCAGCAGTTACTCGGGGCCCGAAGAGACCCAGTACTTC.

V and J are TRBV6-5 and TRBJ2-5; 7 bases fit TRBD1. The DNA end favors TRBJ2-7, so the J call may be wrong. CDR3 length: 13 amino acids. Germline V gene sequence: CDR1 MNHEY, CDR2 SVGAGI. CDR3 DNA: TGTGCCAGCAGTACCAGAGGGGGCGGCGAGCAGTACTTC. Amino acids: CASSTRGGGEQYF.

Details on this clone: Other DNA sequences of this sample code for an identical CDR3. The chain employs TRBV5-1 and TRBJ2-7; D is undetermined. CDR1 and CDR2 (germline): SGHRS, YFSETQ. This CDR3 has 14 amino acids. V lost 0 bases and J lost 2, with 9 bases in between. The CDR3 DNA is TGCGCCAGCAGCTTGGCCACAGCCCCCTACGAGCAGTACTTC. Translated, it gives CASSLATAPYEQYF.

This chain's CDR3 is CASSPNQGEKFF. The DNA of the CDR3 is TGTGCCAGCTCACCAAATCAGGGGGAAAAGTTCTTC. This sequence joins TRBV18 and TRBJ2-1; 7 bases fit TRBD1. This CDR3 has 12 amino acids. The germline V gene has CDR1 KGHSH and CDR2 LQKENI. The junction had 6 bases not matched to a gene; V was cut back by 2 bases and J by 14 bases.

As for this clone: One end of the junction does not line up with germline, which may come from a read error. The V gene is TRBV19, the J gene TRBJ1-2; D perhaps matches TRBD1 (6 bases). The CDR3 loop spans 14 amino acids. Germline V gene sequence: CDR1 LNHDA, CDR2 SQIVND (reference sequence). CDR3 DNA sequence: TGTGCCAGTATAAGGTCTGTCGTCCAGGACAGCGTAAGCTTC. As protein: CASIRSVVQDSVSF.

The chain employs TRBV28 and TRBJ2-7; D is uncertain. This CDR3 is built from 14 residues. Germline V gene lookup returns CDR1 MDHEN and CDR2 SYDVKM. Trimming took 3 bases from V and 5 from J, leaving 14 bases between them. The CDR3 DNA follows: TGTGCCAGCAGTTTCCGATCCTACTATGACGAGCAGTACTTC. As protein: CASSFRSYYDEQYF. The whole variable domain, remainder taken from reference TRBV28 and TRBJ2-7, is DVKVTQSSRYLVKRTGEKVFLECVQDMDHENMFWYRQDPGLGLRLIYFSYDVKMKEKGDIPEGYSVSREKKERFSLILESASTNQTSMYLCASSFRSYYDEQYFGPGTRLTVT.

This chain connects TRBV7-3 to TRBJ2-1; 8 bases line up with TRBD2. There are 14 residues in the CDR3. V trimming: 5 bases; J trimming: 8 bases; junction bases outside the gene matches: 8. Per germline, CDR1 SGHTA and CDR2 FQGTGA. The chain's CDR3 is CASSPQREPDEQFF. CDR3 nucleotide sequence: TGTGCCAGCAGCCCCCAGCGGGAGCCCGATGAGCAGTTCTTC.

The chain recombines TRBV2 with TRBJ1-5; 8 bases align to TRBD1. Germline lookup yields CDR1 SNHLY and CDR2 FYNNEI. J lost 6 bases, V lost 11 bases, and 12 bases had no gene match. The CDR3 extends over 14 amino acids. The CDR3 DNA follows: TGTGCCGCTCAGAAGACAGGGGTTGCTCAGCCCCAGCATTTT. It yields the protein CAAQKTGVAQPQHF.

The chain recombines TRBV14 with TRBJ2-1; D uncertain. The CDR3 has 13 amino acids. Per the germline V gene, CDR1 is SGHDN and CDR2 is FVKESK. Trimming cost V 2 bases and J 7 bases, with 9 bases left between them. This CDR3 is CASSQPLRNEQFF. The DNA of the CDR3 is TGTGCCAGCAGCCAACCCCTGCGGAATGAGCAGTTCTTC.

This chain links TRBV28 with TRBJ2-5, with D perhaps given as TRBD1 or TRBD2 (7 bases each). Deletions cut 5 bases from V and 2 bases from J, with 9 bases between. CDR1 and CDR2 from the germline V gene are MDHEN and SYDVKM. The CDR3 spans 13 residues. The CDR3 spells CASSQGGQETQYF. The CDR3 bases are TGTGCCAGCAGTCAGGGGGGGCAAGAGACCCAGTACTTC. Looking up the rest from reference TRBV28 and TRBJ2-5 gives the full variable domain: DVKVTQSSRYLVKRTGEKVFLECVQDMDHENMFWYRQDPGLGLRLIYFSYDVKMKEKGDIPEGYSVSREKKERFSLILESASTNQTSMYLCASSQGGQETQYFGPGTRLLVL.

The CDR3 DNA reads TGTGCCAGCAGATCACAGGGGGCCCCTGGAGAGCAGTACTTC. Residues: CASRSQGAPGEQYF. The rearrangement uses TRBV28 and TRBJ2-7; 9 bases agree with TRBD1. This CDR3 comprises 14 residues. Trimming at V came to 6 bases and at J to 7 bases, leaving 10 bases not matched to a gene. Germline CDR1 is MDHEN and CDR2 is SYDVKM.

This chain joins TRBV27 and TRBJ2-3; D uncertain. CDR3 length: 15 residues. Germline lookup yields CDR1 MNHEY and CDR2 SMNVEV (reference sequence). The germline V and J ends were trimmed by 6 bases and 1 base, with 14 bases remaining between them. The CDR3 reads CASSLTRVGTDTQYF. The CDR3 DNA sequence: TGTGCCAGCAGCCTAACAAGGGTGGGCACAGATACGCAGTATTTT.

This chain joins TRBV5-5 and TRBJ1-1, with D maybe TRBD1 (5 bases). The CDR3 totals 15 residues. CDR1 and CDR2 from the germline V gene are SGHKS and YYEKEE (reference sequence). The germline V and J ends were trimmed by 8 bases and 5 bases, with 22 bases remaining between them. CDR3 protein: CASSLLGEAVTEAFF. CDR3 DNA sequence: TGTGCCAGTTCTCTTTTGGGGGAGGCGGTTACTGAAGCTTTCTTT.

To note about this clone: The sample holds other DNA sequences that translate to the same CDR3. This chain connects TRBV5-1 to TRBJ2-5; D is undetermined. The CDR3 is 13 residues long. Per germline, CDR1 SGHRS and CDR2 YFSETQ. Trimming took off 1 base at V and 3 bases at J, with 7 bases between the two ends. The DNA for the CDR3 is TGCGCCAGCAGCTTGTTGTCAGAAGAGACCCAGTACTTC. Translation gives CASSLLSEETQYF.

The J gene is TRBJ2-7, the V gene TRBV5-1; D gene ambiguous. This CDR3 spans 16 amino acids. V lost 4 bases and J 2 bases, leaving 19 bases between the germline ends. Germline V gene lookup returns CDR1 SGHRS and CDR2 YFSETQ. CDR3 sequence: CASSPTRNGPAYEQYF. The CDR3 coding sequence is TGCGCCAGCAGCCCAACACGGAACGGGCCGGCCTACGAGCAGTACTTC.

Concerning this clone: Other DNA sequences in the same sample also yield this CDR3. The rearrangement uses TRBV18 and TRBJ2-7; 13 nucleotides agree with TRBD2. The CDR3 covers 16 residues. Per germline, CDR1 KGHSH and CDR2 LQKENI. V was pared by 2 bases and J by 1 base, with 2 bases of the junction left unmatched. CDR3 in DNA: TGTGCCAGCTCACCAGGACTAGCGGGGGTATCCTACGAGCAGTACTTC. Amino acid sequence: CASSPGLAGVSYEQYF.

The chain is built from TRBV28 and TRBJ2-6; the D call may be TRBD1 or TRBD2 (5 bases each). There are 18 residues in the CDR3. The V gene's germline CDR1 is MDHEN and CDR2 SYDVKM. The ends were cut back, 6 bases at V and 4 bases at J, with 22 bases in the middle. CDR3 region: CASSPLRAGIAGANVLTF. The CDR3 bases are TGTGCCAGCAGCCCCCTCCGGGCAGGGATAGCGGGGGCCAACGTCCTGACTTTC.

V gene TRBV5-1 combines with J gene TRBJ2-7; 12 positions match TRBD2. Germline CDR1 SGHRS, CDR2 YFSETQ. J was trimmed by 7 bases and V by 1 base; bases with no gene match: 6. The CDR3 spans 15 residues. As DNA, the CDR3 is TGCGCCAGCAGCTTGTTGACTAGCGGGAGCGGGGAGCAGTACTTC. Its translation: CASSLLTSGSGEQYF.

This sequence joins TRBV7-9 and TRBJ1-1; 8 bases map to TRBD1. Germline V gives CDR1 SEHNR, CDR2 FQNEAQ (reference sequence). Losses at the gene ends were 4 bases for V and 10 bases for J; bases not matched to a gene: 11. The CDR3 consists of 14 residues. As DNA, the CDR3 is TGTGCCAGCAGCTCGCAGGGACAGGCGAGGCGAGCTTTCTTT. It translates to CASSSQGQARRAFF.